This TCR beta chain was retrieved from a study of blood T cell repertoires in COVID-19. Using immunoSEQ multiplex PCR, the repertoire was profiled, and TCRdb retains in-frame clones only, with some absent. The sample holds approximately 150,000 clones, 75% to 90% seen once. With 5 bases clipped from V and 10 bases from J, the junction kept 4 bases outside the gene matches. Germline lookup yields CDR1 LNHDA and CDR2 SQIVND (reference sequence). The CDR3 extends over 12 amino acids. The material sequenced was peripheral blood. V is TRBV19 and J is TRBJ1-5; TRBD1 matches 8 bases. This receptor was obtained from a woman in her fifties or sixties with active or convalescent COVID-19. CDR3 residues: CASSPDRGPQHF. The CDR3 DNA sequence: TGTGCCAGTAGTCCTGACAGGGGCCCCCAGCATTTT.